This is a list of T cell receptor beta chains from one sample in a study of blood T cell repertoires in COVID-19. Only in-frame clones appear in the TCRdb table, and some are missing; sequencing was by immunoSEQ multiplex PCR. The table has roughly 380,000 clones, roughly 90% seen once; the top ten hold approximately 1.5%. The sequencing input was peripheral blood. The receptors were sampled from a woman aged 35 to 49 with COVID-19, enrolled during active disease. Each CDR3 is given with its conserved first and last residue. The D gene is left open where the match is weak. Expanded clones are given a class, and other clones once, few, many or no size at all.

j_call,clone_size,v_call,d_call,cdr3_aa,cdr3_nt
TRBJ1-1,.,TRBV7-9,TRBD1,CATRQGSSEAFF,TGTGCCACTAGACAGGGCTCATCTGAAGCTTTCTTT
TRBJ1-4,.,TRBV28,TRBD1,CASSPAGTGNEKLFF,TGTGCCAGCAGCCCGGCCGGGACAGGGAATGAAAAACTGTTTTTT
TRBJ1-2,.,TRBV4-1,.,CASSRENGGPYGYTF,TGCGCCAGCAGCCGTGAAAATGGCGGTCCGTATGGCTACACCTTC
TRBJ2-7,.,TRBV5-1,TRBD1,CASSRDRQNYEQYF,TGCGCCAGCAGCCGGGACAGGCAAAACTACGAGCAGTACTTC
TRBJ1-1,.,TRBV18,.,CASSREFGNTEAFF,TGTGCCAGCTCACGAGAGTTCGGGAACACTGAAGCTTTCTTT
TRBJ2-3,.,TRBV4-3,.,CASSPRLDLSSTDTQYF,TGCGCCAGCAGCCCCCGACTAGACCTTTCCAGCACAGATACGCAGTATTTT
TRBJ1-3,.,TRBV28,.,CASSPDNAGLWGNTIYF,TGTGCCAGCAGTCCGGATAATGCAGGGTTATGGGGAAACACCATATATTTT
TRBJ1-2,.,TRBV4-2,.,CASSADSSYGYTF,TGTGCCAGCAGCGCCGACAGTTCCTATGGCTACACCTTC
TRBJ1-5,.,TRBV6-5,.,CASSSRTGNQPQHF,TGTGCCAGCAGTTCTCGGACAGGCAATCAGCCCCAGCATTTT
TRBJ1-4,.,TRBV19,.,CAGTDSLGGEKLFF,TGTGCCGGAACGGACTCGCTCGGGGGGGAAAAACTGTTTTTT
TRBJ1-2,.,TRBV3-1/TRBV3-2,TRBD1,CASSQEINRGHGYTF,TGTGCCAGCAGCCAAGAAATCAACAGGGGCCATGGCTACACCTTC
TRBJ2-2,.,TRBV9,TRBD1,CASSVATGGPSNTGELFF,TGTGCCAGCAGCGTAGCTACAGGGGGCCCCTCGAACACCGGGGAGCTGTTTTTT
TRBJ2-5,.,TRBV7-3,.,CASSPQSGQETQYF,TGTGCCAGCAGCCCCCAGTCGGGGCAAGAGACCCAGTACTTC
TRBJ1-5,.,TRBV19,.,CASNRGSHSNQPQHF,TGTGCCAGTAATCGGGGGAGCCATAGCAATCAGCCCCAGCATTTT
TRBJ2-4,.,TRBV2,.,CASWGPGQTIAKNIQYF,TGTGCCAGCTGGGGACCAGGACAGACTATAGCCAAAAACATTCAGTACTTC
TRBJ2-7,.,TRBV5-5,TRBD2,CASSTTSGSSYEQYF,TGTGCCAGCAGCACGACTAGCGGGTCTTCCTACGAGCAGTACTTC
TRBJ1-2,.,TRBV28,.,CASLLRAGPGYGYTF,TGTGCCAGCCTTCTTAGGGCAGGGCCTGGCTATGGCTACACCTTC
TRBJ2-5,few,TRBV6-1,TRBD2,CASSVNGGAGGEETQYF,TGTGCCAGCAGTGTAAACGGGGGGGCCGGAGGGGAAGAGACCCAGTACTTC
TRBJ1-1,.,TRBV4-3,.,CASSTHRALTLNTEAFF,TGCGCCAGCAGCACCCACAGGGCACTGACTTTGAACACTGAAGCTTTCTTT
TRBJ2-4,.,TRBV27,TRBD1,CATLDRKNIQYF,TGTGCCACCCTGGACAGGAAAAACATTCAGTACTTC
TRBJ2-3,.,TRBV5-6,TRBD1,CASSLQGPDTQYF,TGTGCCAGCAGCCTACAGGGGCCAGATACGCAGTATTTT
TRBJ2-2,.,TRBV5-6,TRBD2,CASSLGGLAGTNTGELFF,TGTGCCAGCAGCTTAGGAGGACTAGCGGGGACCAACACCGGGGAGCTGTTTTTT